Each of the 8 T cell receptor beta chains below was sequenced from the same sample in a study of blood T cell repertoires in COVID-19. Profiling relied on immunoSEQ multiplex PCR, and the TCRdb table lists in-frame clones only, not all of them. The sample includes 200,000 to 250,000 clones, 85% to 90% of them seen just once. Sequencing was carried out using PBMCs or T cells enriched from blood (not recorded which). The receptors here all came from a young man who had been exposed to COVID-19.

This chain joins TRBV7-6 and TRBJ2-7; maybe TRBD2 (5 bases). Between the trimmed V and J ends, which lost 2 bases and 1 base, there was a span of 9 bases. The CDR3 extends over 14 amino acids. Germline V CDR1 and CDR2: SGHVS, FNYEAQ. The CDR3 loop is CASSLQGGSYEQYF. The CDR3 nucleotides are TGTGCCAGCAGCTTACAAGGCGGGTCCTACGAGCAGTACTTC.

V and J are TRBV11-2 and TRBJ2-7; 10 bases agree with TRBD2. The CDR3 consists of 17 residues. Germline lookup yields CDR1 SGHAT and CDR2 FQNNGV. V was pared by 1 base and J by 4 bases, with 10 bases of the junction left unmatched. CDR3 coding DNA: TGTGCCAGCAGCTTAGTAAGCGGGGGGGCCAATAGGTACGAGCAGTACTTC. Its protein is CASSLVSGGANRYEQYF.

The chain couples TRBV5-1 to TRBJ1-4; TRBD1 aligns across 7 bases. Germline values: CDR1 SGHRS, CDR2 YFSETQ. This CDR3 region has 15 residues. V dropped 1 base and J dropped 0; count of bases not matched to a gene: 0. DNA of the CDR3: TGCGCCAGCAGCTTGACAGGGGCAACTAATGAAAAACTGTTTTTT. This gives the protein CASSLTGATNEKLFF.

The rearrangement links TRBV6-5 to TRBJ1-5; D gene uncertain. Deletions cut 6 bases from V and 1 base from J, with 10 bases between. From germline, CDR1 is MNHEY and CDR2 SVGAGI. CDR3 length: 14 amino acids. As DNA, the CDR3 is TGTGCCAGCAGCCTTCAGGAAAGCAATCAGCCCCAGCATTTT. This encodes CASSLQESNQPQHF.

The J gene is TRBJ1-1, the V gene TRBV4-1; tentatively, D is TRBD1 (5 bases). The length of the CDR3 is 17 residues. V dropped 2 bases and J dropped 0 bases, with 16 bases sitting between them. CDR1 MGHRA and CDR2 YSYEKL come from the germline V gene. CDR3 in amino acids: CASSQTPLQGMNTEAFF. CDR3 nucleotide sequence: TGCGCCAGCAGCCAAACCCCCCTCCAGGGCATGAACACTGAAGCTTTCTTT.

The chain uses TRBV3-1 (or the pseudogene TRBV3-2) and TRBJ2-1; 12 bases agree with TRBD2. Germline CDR1 reads LGHDT; CDR2 reads YNNKEL (reference sequence). Trimming removed 0 bases from V and 0 bases from J; junction bases left unmatched: 12. The CDR3 covers 21 residues. The CDR3 region is CASSQDLAASGGVSSYNEQFF. The CDR3 DNA follows: TGTGCCAGCAGCCAAGATCTTGCGGCTAGCGGGGGGGTGAGCTCCTACAATGAGCAGTTCTTC.

The chain is built from TRBV27 and TRBJ1-2; D call uncertain. Deletions cut 7 bases from V and 11 bases from J, with 20 bases between. The V gene's germline CDR1 is MNHEY and CDR2 SMNVEV (reference sequence). This CDR3 spans 13 amino acids. The CDR3 region has the DNA TGTGCCAGCAAGCCACCAGGACTATTTTTGTACACCTTC. Protein product: CASKPPGLFLYTF.

The V and J genes are TRBV5-1 and TRBJ2-2, with D perhaps matching TRBD2 (5 bases). Germline CDR1 SGHRS, CDR2 YFSETQ. This CDR3 has 16 amino acids. V was shortened by 4 bases and J by 3 bases, with 16 bases between the two germline ends. The CDR3 bases are TGCGCCAGCAGCCCGGAGGATCGTATGTACACCGGGGAGCTGTTTTTT. This translates into CASSPEDRMYTGELFF.